Included here is one T cell receptor (beta chain) sequence, with context. This entry is derived from a study of blood T cells in healthy people across ages. Then a second PCR, running roughly 7 to 11 cycles, was carried out with a sample-barcoded 5' primer and a J-beta primer mix. CDR3-containing paired-end reads numbered at least 2.5 million in each sample. TCRdb itself ran the 5' RACE reads through MiXCR, one entry per CDR3 protein. The table lists 1.5 million to 2 million distinct CDR3 sequences, 25% to 30% of them singletons. V lost 1 base, J lost 4 bases, and 11 bases lay in between. The CDR3 has 15 residues. The germline V gene has CDR1 SGHRS and CDR2 YFSETQ.

Sequencing used blood. The TCR comes from a woman aged 30 to 39 in good health. This rearrangement joins TRBV5-1 to TRBJ2-2; D possibly corresponds to TRBD1 (5 bases). The CDR3 reads CASSLQGDGTGELFF. The CDR3 region has the DNA TGCGCCAGCAGCTTGCAGGGCGACGGCACCGGGGAGCTGTTTTTT. Supplemented by reference TRBV5-1 and TRBJ2-2, the full variable domain reads KAGVTQTPRYLIKTRGQQVTLSCSPISGHRSVSWYQQTPGQGLQFLFEYFSETQRNKGNFPGRFSGRQFSNSRSEMNVSTLELGDSALYLCASSLQGDGTGELFFGEGSRLTVL.